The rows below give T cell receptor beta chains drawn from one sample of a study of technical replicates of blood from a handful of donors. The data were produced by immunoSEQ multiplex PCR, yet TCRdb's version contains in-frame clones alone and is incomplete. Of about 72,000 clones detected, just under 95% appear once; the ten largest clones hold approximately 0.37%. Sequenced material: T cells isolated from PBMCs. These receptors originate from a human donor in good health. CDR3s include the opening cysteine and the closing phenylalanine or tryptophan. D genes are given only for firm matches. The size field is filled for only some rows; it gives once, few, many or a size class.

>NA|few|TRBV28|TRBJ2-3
CAGSNALADTQYF
TGTGCCGGGAGTAATGCACTAGCAGATACGCAGTATTTT
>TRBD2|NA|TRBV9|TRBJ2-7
CASSVGTSGSYEQYF
TGTGCCAGCAGCGTAGGAACTAGCGGGAGTTACGAGCAGTACTTC
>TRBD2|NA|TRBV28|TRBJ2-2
CASTGTSGALSTGELFF
TGTGCCAGCACCGGGACTAGCGGAGCCCTGAGCACCGGGGAGCTGTTTTTT
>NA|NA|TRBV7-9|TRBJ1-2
CASSLDSSGYTF
TGTGCCAGCAGCCTTGACAGCTCTGGCTACACCTTC
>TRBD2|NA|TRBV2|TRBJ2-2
CASKRDSNTGELFF
TGTGCCAGCAAGCGGGACTCGAACACCGGGGAGCTGTTTTTT
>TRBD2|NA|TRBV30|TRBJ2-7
CAWGGLAGFEQYF
TGTGCCTGGGGTGGACTAGCGGGATTCGAGCAGTACTTC
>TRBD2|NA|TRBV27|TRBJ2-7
CASSLLIGLADYEQYF
TGTGCCAGCAGTTTACTGATCGGACTAGCGGACTACGAGCAGTACTTC
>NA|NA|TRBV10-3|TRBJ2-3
CAISLSSTSGGTDTQYF
TGTGCCATCAGTCTTTCCAGCACATCGGGGGGCACAGATACGCAGTATTTT
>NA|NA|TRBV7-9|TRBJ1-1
CASSLGVGRGYTEAFF
TGTGCCAGCAGCTTGGGGGTTGGCAGGGGTTACACTGAAGCTTTCTTT
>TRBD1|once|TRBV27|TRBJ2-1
CASGWDRVNEQFF
TGTGCCAGCGGGTGGGACAGGGTAAATGAGCAGTTCTTC
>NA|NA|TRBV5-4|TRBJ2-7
CASSLDRSSSYEQYF
TGTGCCAGCAGCTTGGACAGGTCAAGCTCCTACGAGCAGTACTTC
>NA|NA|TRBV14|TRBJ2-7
CASSQGTSSYEQYF
TGTGCCAGCAGCCAAGGAACTAGTAGCTACGAGCAGTACTTC
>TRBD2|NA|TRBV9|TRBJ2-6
CASSPTVSSGYSGANVLTF
TGTGCCAGCAGCCCCACCGTGAGTAGCGGGTACTCTGGGGCCAACGTCCTGACTTTC
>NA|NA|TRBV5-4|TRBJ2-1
CASSPANRGGNEQFF
TGTGCCAGCAGCCCGGCTAACAGGGGGGGCAATGAGCAGTTCTTC
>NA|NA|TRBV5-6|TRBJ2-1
CASSPRGGSSYNEQFF
TGTGCCAGCAGCCCCAGAGGTGGGAGCTCCTACAATGAGCAGTTCTTC
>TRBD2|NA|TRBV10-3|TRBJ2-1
CAISEGGSGHNEQFF
TGTGCCATCAGTGAGGGGGGTAGCGGGCACAATGAGCAGTTCTTC
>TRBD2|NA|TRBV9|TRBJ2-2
CASSLRTSSNTGELFF
TGTGCCAGCAGCCTCAGGACTAGCTCGAACACCGGGGAGCTGTTTTTT
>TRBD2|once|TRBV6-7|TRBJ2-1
CASSYVAGDMNEQFF
TGTGCCAGCAGTTACGTAGCGGGAGACATGAATGAGCAGTTCTTC
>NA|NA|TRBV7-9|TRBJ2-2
CASSSPSNTGELFF
TGTGCCAGCAGCTCTCCTAGCAACACCGGGGAGCTGTTTTTT
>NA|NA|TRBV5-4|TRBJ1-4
CASSLDNRVEKLFF
TGTGCCAGCAGCTTGGACAACAGGGTAGAAAAACTGTTTTTT
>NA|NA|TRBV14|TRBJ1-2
CASSQVSGITLYGYTF
TGTGCCAGCAGCCAAGTCTCGGGAATAACTCTCTATGGCTACACCTTC
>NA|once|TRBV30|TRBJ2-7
CAWRRGPYEQYF
TGTGCCTGGAGAAGGGGTCCCTACGAGCAGTACTTC
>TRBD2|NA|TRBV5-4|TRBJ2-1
CASSSLAGGPNEQFF
TGTGCCAGCAGCTCACTAGCGGGAGGGCCGAATGAGCAGTTCTTC
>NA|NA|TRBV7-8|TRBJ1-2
CASSLPGFEPYGYTF
TGTGCCAGCAGCTTACCAGGGTTTGAGCCCTATGGCTACACCTTC
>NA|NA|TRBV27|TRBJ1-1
CASSLRGLSTEAFF
TGTGCCAGCAGTTTAAGGGGGTTGAGCACTGAAGCTTTCTTT
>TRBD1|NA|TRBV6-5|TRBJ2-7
CASSYKDRGYEQYF
TGTGCCAGCAGTTACAAGGACAGGGGTTACGAGCAGTACTTC
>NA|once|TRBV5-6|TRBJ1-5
CASSYYTNQPQHF
TGTGCCAGCAGCTATTACACGAATCAGCCCCAGCATTTT
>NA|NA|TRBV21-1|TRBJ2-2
CASSKYGGGPVELFF
TGTGCCAGCAGCAAATACGGGGGAGGGCCCGTGGAGCTGTTTTTT
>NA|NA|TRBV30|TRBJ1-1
CAWTTTSWQGVITEAFF
TGTGCCTGGACCACAACAAGTTGGCAGGGCGTAATCACTGAAGCTTTCTTT
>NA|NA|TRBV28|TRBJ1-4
CASRDQGIGEKLFF
TGTGCCAGCAGGGATCAGGGAATAGGAGAAAAACTGTTTTTT